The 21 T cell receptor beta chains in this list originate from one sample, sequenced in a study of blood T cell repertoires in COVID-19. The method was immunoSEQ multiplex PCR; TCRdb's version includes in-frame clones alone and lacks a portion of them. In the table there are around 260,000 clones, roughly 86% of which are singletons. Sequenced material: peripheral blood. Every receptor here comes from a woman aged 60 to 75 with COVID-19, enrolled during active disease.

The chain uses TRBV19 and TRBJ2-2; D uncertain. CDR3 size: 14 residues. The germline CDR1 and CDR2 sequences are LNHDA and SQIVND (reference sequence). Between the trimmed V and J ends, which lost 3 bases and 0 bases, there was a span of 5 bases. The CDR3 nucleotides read TGTGCCAGTAGTATCAGGACGAACACCGGGGAGCTGTTTTTT. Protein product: CASSIRTNTGELFF.

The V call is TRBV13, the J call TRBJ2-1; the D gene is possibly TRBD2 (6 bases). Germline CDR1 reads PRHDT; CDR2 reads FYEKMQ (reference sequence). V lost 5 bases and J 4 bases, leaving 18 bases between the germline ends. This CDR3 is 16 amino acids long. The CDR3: CASSIPLSGHYNEQFF. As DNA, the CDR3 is TGTGCCAGCAGCATACCCCTTAGCGGTCATTACAATGAGCAGTTCTTC.

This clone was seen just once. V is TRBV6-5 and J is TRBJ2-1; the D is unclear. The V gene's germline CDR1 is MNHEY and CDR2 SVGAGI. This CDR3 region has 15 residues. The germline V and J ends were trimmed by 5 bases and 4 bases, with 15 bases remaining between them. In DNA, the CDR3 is TGTGCCAGCAGTCAAAAGCTCGGAGCGTACAATGAGCAGTTCTTC. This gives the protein CASSQKLGAYNEQFF.

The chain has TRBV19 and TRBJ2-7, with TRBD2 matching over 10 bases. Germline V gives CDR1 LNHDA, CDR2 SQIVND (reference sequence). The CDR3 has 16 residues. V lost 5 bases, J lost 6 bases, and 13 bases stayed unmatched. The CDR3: CASSGLGSSGSREQYF. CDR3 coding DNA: TGTGCCAGTAGTGGGCTCGGGTCTAGCGGGAGTCGCGAGCAGTACTTC.

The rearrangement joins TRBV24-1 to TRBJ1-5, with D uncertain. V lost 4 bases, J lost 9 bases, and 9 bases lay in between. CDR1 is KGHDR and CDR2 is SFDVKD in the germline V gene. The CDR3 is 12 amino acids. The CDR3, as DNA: TGTGCCACCAGTGACGCGGAGAGGCCCCAGCATTTT. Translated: CATSDAERPQHF.

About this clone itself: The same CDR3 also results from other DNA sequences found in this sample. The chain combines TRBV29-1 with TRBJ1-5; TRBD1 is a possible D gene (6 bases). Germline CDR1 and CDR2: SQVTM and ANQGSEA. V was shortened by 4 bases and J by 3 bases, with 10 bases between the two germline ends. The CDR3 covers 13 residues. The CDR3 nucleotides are TGCAGCGTTGGAAGGGGGAACAATCAGCCCCAGCATTTT. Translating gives CSVGRGNNQPQHF.

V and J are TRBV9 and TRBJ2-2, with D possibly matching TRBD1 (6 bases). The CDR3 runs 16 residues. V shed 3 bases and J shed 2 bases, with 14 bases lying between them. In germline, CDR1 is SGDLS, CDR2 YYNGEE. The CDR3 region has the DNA TGTGCCAGCAGCGCCAGCCCCGGGACAAACACCGGGGAGCTGTTTTTT. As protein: CASSASPGTNTGELFF. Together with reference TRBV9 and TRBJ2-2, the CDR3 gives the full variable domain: DSGVTQTPKHLITATGQRVTLRCSPRSGDLSVYWYQQSLDQGLQFLIQYYNGEERAKGNILERFSAQQFPDLHSELNLSSLELGDSALYFCASSASPGTNTGELFFGEGSRLTVL.

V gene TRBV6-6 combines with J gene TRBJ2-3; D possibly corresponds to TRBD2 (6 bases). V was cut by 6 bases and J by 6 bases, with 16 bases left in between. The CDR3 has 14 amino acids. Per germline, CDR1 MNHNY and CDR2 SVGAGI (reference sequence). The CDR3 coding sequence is TGTGCCAGCAGGACGACTAGTAGAGGCGATACGCAGTATTTT. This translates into CASRTTSRGDTQYF.

This CDR3 reads CASSLQMNTEAFF. The CDR3 coding sequence is TGTGCCAGCAGTTTACAGATGAACACTGAAGCTTTCTTT. The chain has TRBV27 and TRBJ1-1; the D is unclear. Per the germline V gene, CDR1 is MNHEY and CDR2 is SMNVEV (reference sequence). The V end lost 2 bases, the J end lost 0 bases, and 4 bases lay between the germline ends. The CDR3 covers 13 residues.

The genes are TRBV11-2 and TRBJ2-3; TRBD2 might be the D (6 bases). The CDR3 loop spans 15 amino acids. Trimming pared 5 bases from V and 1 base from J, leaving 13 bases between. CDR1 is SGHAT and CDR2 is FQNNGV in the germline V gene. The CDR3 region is CASSPLSGGTDTQYF. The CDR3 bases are TGTGCCAGCAGCCCCCTTTCGGGGGGCACAGATACGCAGTATTTT.

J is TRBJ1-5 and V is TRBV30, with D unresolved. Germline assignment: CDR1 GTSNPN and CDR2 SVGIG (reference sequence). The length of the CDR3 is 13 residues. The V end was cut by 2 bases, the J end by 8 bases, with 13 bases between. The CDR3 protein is CAWSPGISEPQHF. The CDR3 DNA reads TGTGCCTGGAGTCCGGGGATTTCGGAGCCCCAGCATTTT. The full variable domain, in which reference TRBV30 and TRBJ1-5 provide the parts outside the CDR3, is SQTIHQWPATLVQPVGSPLSLECTVEGTSNPNLYWYRQAAGRGLQLLFYSVGIGQISSEVPQNLSASRPQDRQFILSSKKLLLSDSGFYLCAWSPGISEPQHFGDGTRLSIL.

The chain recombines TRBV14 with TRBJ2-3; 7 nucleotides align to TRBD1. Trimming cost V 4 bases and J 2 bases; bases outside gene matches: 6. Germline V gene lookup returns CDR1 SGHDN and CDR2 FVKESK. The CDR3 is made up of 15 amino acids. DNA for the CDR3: TGTGCCAGCAGCCGCTACAGGGGATTCACAGATACGCAGTATTTT. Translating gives CASSRYRGFTDTQYF.

CDR3 coding DNA: TGTGCCAGCAGGCAGGGTATCCCCTACGAGCAGTACTTC. Protein sequence: CASRQGIPYEQYF. The rearrangement links TRBV6-5 to TRBJ2-7; D might be TRBD1 (5 bases). Trimming removed 6 bases from V and 2 bases from J, with 11 bases in between. CDR1 and CDR2 from the germline V gene are MNHEY and SVGAGI. This CDR3 is 13 amino acids long.

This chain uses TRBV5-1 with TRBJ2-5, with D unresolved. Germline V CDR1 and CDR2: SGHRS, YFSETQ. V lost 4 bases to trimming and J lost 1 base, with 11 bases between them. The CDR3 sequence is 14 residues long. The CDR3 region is CASSLVLFQETQYF. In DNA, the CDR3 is TGCGCCAGCAGCCTGGTTCTCTTCCAAGAGACCCAGTACTTC. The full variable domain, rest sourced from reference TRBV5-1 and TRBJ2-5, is KAGVTQTPRYLIKTRGQQVTLSCSPISGHRSVSWYQQTPGQGLQFLFEYFSETQRNKGNFPGRFSGRQFSNSRSEMNVSTLELGDSALYLCASSLVLFQETQYFGPGTRLLVL.

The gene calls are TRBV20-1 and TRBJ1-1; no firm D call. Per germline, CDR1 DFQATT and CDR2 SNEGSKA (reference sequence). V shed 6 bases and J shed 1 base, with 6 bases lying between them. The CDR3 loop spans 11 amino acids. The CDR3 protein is CSAHRNTEAFF. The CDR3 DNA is TGCAGTGCGCACAGGAACACTGAAGCTTTCTTT.

The CDR3 coding sequence is TGTGCCAGCAGCGCCACAGGGGGCGGAACTGGAAACACCATATATTTT. It codes for CASSATGGGTGNTIYF. V and J are TRBV7-2 and TRBJ1-3, with 9 bases lining up with TRBD1. The CDR3 length is 16 residues. From germline, CDR1 is SGHTA and CDR2 FQGNSA. With V trimmed by 5 bases and J by 2 bases, 7 bases remained unmatched.

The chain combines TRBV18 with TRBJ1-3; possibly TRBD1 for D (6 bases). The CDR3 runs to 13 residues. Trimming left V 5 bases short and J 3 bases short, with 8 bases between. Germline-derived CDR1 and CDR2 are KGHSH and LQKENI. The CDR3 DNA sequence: TGTGCCAGCTCATCGGACAGTGGAAACACCATATATTTT. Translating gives CASSSDSGNTIYF.

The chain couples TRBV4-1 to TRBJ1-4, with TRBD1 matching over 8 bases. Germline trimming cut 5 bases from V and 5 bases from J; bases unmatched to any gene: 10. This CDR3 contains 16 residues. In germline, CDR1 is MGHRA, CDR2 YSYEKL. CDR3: CASSATPGQANEKLFF. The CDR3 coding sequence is TGCGCCAGCAGCGCGACACCGGGACAGGCGAATGAAAAACTGTTTTTT.

The CDR3, as DNA: TGTGCCAGCAGCCCAACAGGACTATCACAAGAGACCCAGTACTTC. Translated, it gives CASSPTGLSQETQYF. The chain joins TRBV7-3 to TRBJ2-5; D might be TRBD2 (6 bases). Germline V gene sequence: CDR1 SGHTA, CDR2 FQGTGA. The CDR3 consists of 15 residues. Trimming stripped 5 bases from V and 2 bases from J, with 15 bases between.

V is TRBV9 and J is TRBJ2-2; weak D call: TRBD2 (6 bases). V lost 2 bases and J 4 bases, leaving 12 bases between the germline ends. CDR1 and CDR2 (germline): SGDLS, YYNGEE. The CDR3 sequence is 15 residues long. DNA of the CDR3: TGTGCCAGCAGCGTGACACCGGAGGGCACCGGGGAGCTGTTTTTT. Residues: CASSVTPEGTGELFF.

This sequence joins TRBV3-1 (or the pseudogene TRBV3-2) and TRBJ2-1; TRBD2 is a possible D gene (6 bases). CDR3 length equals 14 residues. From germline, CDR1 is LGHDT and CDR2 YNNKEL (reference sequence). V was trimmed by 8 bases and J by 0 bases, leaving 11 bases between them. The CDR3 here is CASGGTSSYNEQFF. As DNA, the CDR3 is TGTGCCAGCGGGGGGACCTCCTCCTACAATGAGCAGTTCTTC.